The TCR beta chain described here comes from a study of cytomegalovirus exposure and HLA in healthy donors. Study outcomes and limitations: Associated with cytomegalovirus, according to the listing, were 164 TCR beta chains.

The PCR employed 60 Vbeta primers together with 13 Jbeta primers. Sequencing used immunoSEQ multiplex PCR; TCRdb keeps in-frame clones, though not all of them. The sample has 180,000 or so clones, almost 80% seen once. Germline V gene data show CDR1 as SGHDT and CDR2 as YYEEEE. The germline V and J ends were trimmed by 5 bases and 3 bases, with 3 bases remaining between them. The CDR3 sequence is 11 residues long. Comment on this clone: Its specificity is not known.

The source of this sequence is a man in his forties or fifties in good health and CMV-seropositive. This chain joins TRBV5-6 and TRBJ2-1; D not resolved. The specimen was PBMCs. The DNA of the CDR3 is TGTGCCAGCAGACACTACAATGAGCAGTTCTTC. Translation: CASRHYNEQFF.